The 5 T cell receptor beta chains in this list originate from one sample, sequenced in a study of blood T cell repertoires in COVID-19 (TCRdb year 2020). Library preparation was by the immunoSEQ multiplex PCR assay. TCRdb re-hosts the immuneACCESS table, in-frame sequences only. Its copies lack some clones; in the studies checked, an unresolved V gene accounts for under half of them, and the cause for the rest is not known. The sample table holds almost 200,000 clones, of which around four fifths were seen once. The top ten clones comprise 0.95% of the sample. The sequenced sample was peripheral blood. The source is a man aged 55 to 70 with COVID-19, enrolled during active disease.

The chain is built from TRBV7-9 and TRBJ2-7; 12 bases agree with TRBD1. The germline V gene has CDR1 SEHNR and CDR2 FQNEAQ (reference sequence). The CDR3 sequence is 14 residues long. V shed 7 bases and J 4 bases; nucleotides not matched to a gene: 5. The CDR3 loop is CASTGTGGFYEQYF. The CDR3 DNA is TGTGCCAGCACAGGGACAGGGGGCTTTTACGAGCAGTACTTC.

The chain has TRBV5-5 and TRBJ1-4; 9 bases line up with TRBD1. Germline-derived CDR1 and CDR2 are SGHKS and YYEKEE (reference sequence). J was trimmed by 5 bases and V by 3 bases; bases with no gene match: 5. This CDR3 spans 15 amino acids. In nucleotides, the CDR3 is TGTGCCAGCAGCTGGGGACAGGGAGCAAATGAAAAACTGTTTTTT. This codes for CASSWGQGANEKLFF.

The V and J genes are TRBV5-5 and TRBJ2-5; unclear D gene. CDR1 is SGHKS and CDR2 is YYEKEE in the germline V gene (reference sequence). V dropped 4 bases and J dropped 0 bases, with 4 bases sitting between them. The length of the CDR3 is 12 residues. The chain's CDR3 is CASSRYQETQYF. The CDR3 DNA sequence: TGTGCCAGCAGCCGGTACCAAGAGACCCAGTACTTC.

The CDR3 bases are TGTGCCAGCTCACTATTCAGCCCCGGGACAGGGGGAACTGAAGCTTTCTTT. Its translation: CASSLFSPGTGGTEAFF. The chain couples TRBV18 to TRBJ1-1; 11 bases agree with TRBD1. CDR3 length equals 17 residues. With V trimmed by 4 bases and J by 5 bases, 12 bases remained unmatched. The germline V gene encodes CDR1 KGHSH and CDR2 LQKENI.

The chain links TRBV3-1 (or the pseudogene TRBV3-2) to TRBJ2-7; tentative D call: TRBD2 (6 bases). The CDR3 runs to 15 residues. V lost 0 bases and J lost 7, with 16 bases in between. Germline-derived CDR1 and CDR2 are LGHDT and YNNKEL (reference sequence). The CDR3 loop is CASSQDLAVLGEQYF. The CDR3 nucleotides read TGTGCCAGCAGCCAAGATTTAGCGGTCCTGGGGGAGCAGTACTTC.